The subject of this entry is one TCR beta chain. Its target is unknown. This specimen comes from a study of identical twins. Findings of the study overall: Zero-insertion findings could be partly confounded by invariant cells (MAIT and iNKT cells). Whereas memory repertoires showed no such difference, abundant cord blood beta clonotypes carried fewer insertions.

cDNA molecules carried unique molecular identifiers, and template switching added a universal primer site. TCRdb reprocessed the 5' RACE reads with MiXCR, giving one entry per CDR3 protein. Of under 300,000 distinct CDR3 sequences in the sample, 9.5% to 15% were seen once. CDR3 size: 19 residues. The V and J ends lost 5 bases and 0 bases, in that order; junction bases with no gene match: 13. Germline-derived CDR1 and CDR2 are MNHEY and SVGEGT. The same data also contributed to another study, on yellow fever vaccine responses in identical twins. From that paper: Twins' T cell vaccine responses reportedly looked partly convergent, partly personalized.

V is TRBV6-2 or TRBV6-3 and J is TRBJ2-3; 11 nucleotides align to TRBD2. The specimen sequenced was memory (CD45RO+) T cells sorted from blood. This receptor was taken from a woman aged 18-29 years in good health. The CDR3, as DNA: TGTGCCAGCAGTCGCCGACTAGCGGGGCGGATTTGGAGCACAGATACGCAGTATTTT. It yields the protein CASSRRLAGRIWSTDTQYF.